A selection of T cell receptor beta chains follows, all from one sample in a study of blood T cells in healthy people across ages. TCRdb passed the 5' RACE reads through MiXCR, listing each CDR3 protein once. The table records about 680,000 distinct CDR3 sequences, 45% to 50% of them present only once. Sequenced sample: blood. The receptors stem from a woman aged 60 to 75 in good health. The CDR3 runs from the conserved cysteine through the conserved F or W. D genes are given only for firm matches. Size tells how often a clone was seen (once, few, many) or the class of an expanded clone, and some rows leave it out.

abundance	j_gene	v_gene	d_gene	len	CDR3aa	CDR3nt
-	TRBJ2-7	TRBV6-2/TRBV6-3	TRBD2	15	CASREIAGRSYEQYF	TGTGCCAGCAGGGAGATAGCGGGAAGGTCCTACGAGCAGTACTTC
-	TRBJ2-3	TRBV7-3	TRBD1	15	CASSPDRGSTDTQYF	TGTGCCAGCAGTCCCGACAGGGGAAGCACAGATACGCAGTATTTT
-	TRBJ2-5	TRBV24-1	TRBD1	13	CATGGQGKETQYF	TGTGCCACCGGGGGACAGGGGAAAGAGACCCAGTACTTC
few	TRBJ2-4	TRBV30	-	12	CAWSGGLLPQYF	TGTGCCTGGAGTGGGGGCCTTCTTCCTCAGTACTTC
-	TRBJ1-2	TRBV2	-	12	CASSDVQYGYTF	TGTGCCAGCAGTGATGTCCAGTATGGCTACACCTTC
-	TRBJ2-3	TRBV9	-	15	CASSGSGIRTDTQYF	TGTGCCAGCAGTGGGAGTGGGATTAGGACAGATACGCAGTATTTT
-	TRBJ2-4	TRBV20-1	TRBD2	12	CSVSGSENIQYF	TGCAGTGTCAGCGGGAGCGAAAACATTCAGTACTTC
few	TRBJ2-1	TRBV29-1	TRBD2	14	CSVPLAAGNNEQFF	TGCAGCGTTCCACTAGCGGCAGGGAACAATGAGCAGTTCTTC
-	TRBJ2-1	TRBV29-1	-	14	CSVEGSVPYNEQFF	TGCAGCGTTGAAGGTAGCGTCCCCTACAATGAGCAGTTCTTC
few	TRBJ1-5	TRBV20-1	TRBD1	15	CSARDGDRAYQPQHF	TGCAGTGCTAGAGACGGGGACAGGGCTTATCAGCCCCAGCATTTT
few	TRBJ1-6	TRBV9	TRBD1	16	CASSPRDSGGYSPLHF	TGTGCCAGCAGCCCACGGGACAGCGGGGGTTATTCACCCCTCCACTTT
-	TRBJ1-2	TRBV6-5	-	16	CASSYLSAGTLGGYTF	TGTGCCAGCAGTTATCTATCAGCCGGGACATTGGGTGGCTACACCTTC
-	TRBJ2-1	TRBV7-2	-	14	CASSLGAMEETQFF	TGTGCCAGCAGCTTAGGGGCTATGGAAGAGACCCAGTTCTTC
many	TRBJ1-2	TRBV7-9	-	14	CASSLGGANYGYTF	TGTGCCAGCAGCTTGGGAGGAGCAAACTATGGCTACACCTTC
-	TRBJ2-1	TRBV7-2	-	16	CASSRRLERSYNEQFF	TGTGCCAGCAGCCGCCGACTAGAAAGATCTTACAATGAGCAGTTCTTC
-	TRBJ2-1	TRBV4-3	TRBD2	20	CASSQKLAGGSSEDYNEQFF	TGCGCCAGCAGCCAAAAACTAGCGGGAGGGTCCTCCGAAGATTACAATGAGCAGTTCTTC
-	TRBJ2-3	TRBV20-1	TRBD2	15	CSAPSSGFRTDTQYF	TGCAGTGCTCCGAGTAGCGGGTTTCGCACAGATACGCAGTATTTT
-	TRBJ2-3	TRBV20-1	-	14	CSARDARSTDTQYF	TGCAGTGCTAGAGATGCGCGGTCCACAGATACGCAGTATTTT
-	TRBJ2-5	TRBV24-1	-	13	CATSDEASETQYF	TGTGCCACCAGTGACGAAGCTTCCGAGACCCAGTACTTC
-	TRBJ1-1	TRBV3-1	-	14	CVSSQVRGRTEAFF	TGTGTCAGCAGCCAAGTGCGGGGGCGCACTGAAGCTTTCTTT
few	TRBJ2-1	TRBV20-1	-	16	CSARPRRERSYNEQFF	TGCAGTGCTAGACCCCGGCGGGAACGGTCCTACAATGAGCAGTTCTTC
-	TRBJ2-6	TRBV7-9	TRBD1	16	CASARDRGSGANVLTF	TGTGCCAGTGCACGGGACAGAGGCTCTGGGGCCAACGTCCTGACTTTC
-	TRBJ2-7	TRBV29-1	TRBD2	15	CSVSLAGRISYEQYF	TGCAGCGTCTCCCTAGCGGGTCGCATATCCTACGAGCAGTACTTC
-	TRBJ1-4	TRBV6-5	-	16	CASATYQAGFKEKLFF	TGTGCCAGCGCGACCTACCAGGCCGGGTTTAAGGAAAAACTGTTTTTT
few	TRBJ2-4	TRBV2	TRBD2	14	CASSGGLDKNIQYF	TGTGCCAGCAGTGGGGGACTAGATAAAAACATTCAGTACTTC
-	TRBJ2-7	TRBV4-2	-	15	CACSPGTGGGYEQYF	TGTGCCTGCTCCCCCGGGACAGGCGGGGGGTACGAGCAGTACTTC
-	TRBJ1-2	TRBV20-1	-	13	CSARDQGNYGYTF	TGCAGTGCTAGAGATCAGGGGAACTATGGCTACACCTTC
few	TRBJ1-4	TRBV7-2	-	15	CASSSLAWGAEKLFF	TGTGCCAGCAGCTCGCTAGCCTGGGGCGCCGAAAAACTGTTTTTT